Shown below are 6 T cell receptor beta chains from a single sample sequenced in a study of vaccination effects on CD4 cells after COVID-19. TCRdb keeps only in-frame clones here, not all; method: immunoSEQ multiplex PCR. This sample has 30,000 to 45,000 clones, with about three fifths found just once. Peptide-pool stimulation followed by sequencing identified expanded antigen-specific CD4+ clonotypes in the ViraFEST assay. With about ten days of culture completed, CD4+ T cells were isolated. People in the vaccine group had not been infected with SARS-CoV-2 before, and their nucleocapsid antibodies were negative. The antigens of these receptors remain unknown. The input for sequencing was CD4+ T cells from PBMCs cultured with HCoV-OC43 spike peptides, taken before COVID-19 vaccination. Sample subset: HCoV-OC43 spike overlapping peptide pool stimulation. The receptors come from a human donor who received a COVID-19 vaccine.

This clone was seen more than once but under ten times. The chain employs TRBV12-5 and TRBJ2-7; perhaps TRBD2 as D (5 bases). The CDR3 covers 12 residues. Germline values: CDR1 LGHNT, CDR2 FRNRAP. V was pared by 6 bases and J by 5 bases, with 11 bases between. CDR3 nucleotides: TGTGCTAGTGGCCCTTCCGGGGACGAGCAGTACTTC. Translating gives CASGPSGDEQYF.

Only a few counts were recorded for this clone. The chain couples TRBV24-1 to TRBJ1-5; D might be TRBD1 (6 bases). The CDR3 is 17 residues long. Deletions cut 3 bases from V and 6 bases from J, with 20 bases between. Germline lookup yields CDR1 KGHDR and CDR2 SFDVKD. CDR3 region: CATSDGGTWGAGQPQHF. The CDR3 coding sequence is TGTGCCACCAGTGATGGGGGCACCTGGGGGGCCGGTCAGCCCCAGCATTTT.

The V and J genes are TRBV19 and TRBJ1-1, with D hard to call. Trimming shortened V by 1 base and J by 4 bases, and 10 bases separated the two germline ends. The CDR3 contains 14 residues. Looked up from germline, CDR1 is LNHDA and CDR2 is SQIVND (reference sequence). Written as DNA, the CDR3 is TGTGCCAGTAGTATAGGACGGCTCGGCACTGAAGCTTTCTTT. Translating gives CASSIGRLGTEAFF.

This sequence joins TRBV4-1 and TRBJ2-2, with 7 nucleotides matching TRBD1. Germline V gene data show CDR1 as MGHRA and CDR2 as YSYEKL. Unmatched junction bases numbered 4, after V lost 4 bases and J lost 2 bases. The CDR3 runs to 15 residues. For the CDR3, the DNA is TGCGCCAGCAGCCCGGGGACAGCAAACACCGGGGAGCTGTTTTTT. Encoded protein: CASSPGTANTGELFF.

J is TRBJ1-2 and V is TRBV2; 8 bases agree with TRBD1. The CDR3 spans 13 residues. Per germline, CDR1 SNHLY and CDR2 FYNNEI. V trimming: 5 bases; J trimming: 7 bases; junction bases outside the gene matches: 6. CDR3 sequence: CASSLDRAPGYTF. As DNA, the CDR3 is TGTGCCAGCAGTTTGGACAGGGCGCCTGGCTACACCTTC. The whole variable domain, filled in from reference TRBV2 and TRBJ1-2, reads EPEVTQTPSHQVTQMGQEVILRCVPISNHLYFYWYRQILGQKVEFLVSFYNNEISEKSEIFDDQFSVERPDGSNFTLKIRSTKLEDSAMYFCASSLDRAPGYTFGSGTRLTVV.

The gene calls are TRBV6-4 and TRBJ2-1; 9 bases line up with TRBD2. Germline trimming cut 0 bases from V and 3 bases from J; bases unmatched to any gene: 3. The CDR3 sequence is 16 residues long. In germline, CDR1 is MRHNA, CDR2 SNTAGT. This CDR3 reads CASSDSIAGDYNEQFF. The CDR3, as DNA: TGTGCCAGCAGTGACTCGATAGCGGGGGACTACAATGAGCAGTTCTTC.